Listed below are T cell receptor beta chains from one sample, sequenced in a study of radiotherapy plus CTLA-4 blockade in lung cancer. Some clones are missing from TCRdb's copy, which holds only in-frame ones; the method was immunoSEQ multiplex PCR. The sample holds 35,000 to 50,000 clones, roughly 64% seen once. The sequenced sample was peripheral blood, obtained from a patient treated with radiotherapy plus ipilimumab. Receptor source: a human donor with non-small cell lung cancer who had a partial response to radiotherapy plus ipilimumab. Each CDR3 is given with its conserved first and last residue.

cdr3_length: 15; v_call: TRBV11-2; j_call: TRBJ2-4; cdr3_aa: CASSPGLAGRNIQYF
cdr3_length: 17; v_call: TRBV12-1; j_call: TRBJ2-3; cdr3_aa: CASSFLQESGSTDTQYF
cdr3_length: 13; v_call: TRBV5-1; j_call: TRBJ2-7; cdr3_aa: CASSLQGSYEQYF
cdr3_length: 14; v_call: TRBV7-2; j_call: TRBJ2-4; cdr3_aa: CASSYALPEDIQYF
cdr3_length: 14; v_call: TRBV29-1; j_call: TRBJ1-6; cdr3_aa: CSVEPLPMNSPLHF
cdr3_length: 16; v_call: TRBV9; j_call: TRBJ1-4; cdr3_aa: CASSVSPHSTNEKLFF
cdr3_length: 16; v_call: TRBV7-9; j_call: TRBJ2-1; cdr3_aa: CASSRRGTGAYNEQFF
cdr3_length: 16; v_call: TRBV29-1; j_call: TRBJ2-1; cdr3_aa: CSVEAGGPSSYNEQFF
cdr3_length: 15; v_call: TRBV5-6; j_call: TRBJ2-5; cdr3_aa: CASSFFRLPGETQYF
cdr3_length: 17; v_call: TRBV19; j_call: TRBJ1-4; cdr3_aa: CASSPPRTGPSREKLFF
cdr3_length: 15; v_call: TRBV6-5; j_call: TRBJ1-1; cdr3_aa: CASSSERPLNTEAFF
cdr3_length: 14; v_call: TRBV27; j_call: TRBJ1-2; cdr3_aa: CASSFDRAGYGYTF
cdr3_length: 15; v_call: TRBV7-9; j_call: TRBJ2-2; cdr3_aa: CASRGDRVTGWELFF
cdr3_length: 18; v_call: TRBV15; j_call: TRBJ2-3; cdr3_aa: CATSGWGTSGGATDTQYF
cdr3_length: 16; v_call: TRBV5-1; j_call: TRBJ2-1; cdr3_aa: CASSPDGGRMGNEQFF
cdr3_length: 12; v_call: TRBV6-5; j_call: TRBJ1-4; cdr3_aa: CATRRTNEKLFF
cdr3_length: 14; v_call: TRBV6-5; j_call: TRBJ2-1; cdr3_aa: CASSSHPTGNEQFF
cdr3_length: 13; v_call: TRBV7-9; j_call: TRBJ1-1; cdr3_aa: CASSYRQGFEAFF
cdr3_length: 15; v_call: TRBV19; j_call: TRBJ2-1; cdr3_aa: CASSIEPRRSHEQFF
cdr3_length: 13; v_call: TRBV6-1; j_call: TRBJ2-7; cdr3_aa: CASSGTSGRAQYF
cdr3_length: 13; v_call: TRBV5-6; j_call: TRBJ1-2; cdr3_aa: CASSAGVGYGYTF
cdr3_length: 15; v_call: TRBV7-8; j_call: TRBJ1-5; cdr3_aa: CASSRFSGGNQPQHF
cdr3_length: 14; v_call: TRBV6-5; j_call: TRBJ1-2; cdr3_aa: CASSPGTGLDGYTF
cdr3_length: 16; v_call: TRBV7-6; j_call: TRBJ2-1; cdr3_aa: CASSLAGTTLYNEQFF
cdr3_length: 15; v_call: TRBV5-4; j_call: TRBJ1-2; cdr3_aa: CASSGREQGLYGYTF
cdr3_length: 16; v_call: TRBV4-2; j_call: -; cdr3_aa: CASSQVSSGGGYEQYF
cdr3_length: 16; v_call: TRBV15; j_call: TRBJ1-2; cdr3_aa: CATSRDRAGGFYGYTF
cdr3_length: 14; v_call: TRBV6-5; j_call: TRBJ2-1; cdr3_aa: CASSYKLADNEQFF
cdr3_length: 16; v_call: TRBV9; j_call: TRBJ1-1; cdr3_aa: CASSPRQGLVGTEAFF
cdr3_length: 16; v_call: TRBV9; j_call: TRBJ2-3; cdr3_aa: CASSARQGDDTDTQYF
cdr3_length: 16; v_call: TRBV9; j_call: TRBJ1-3; cdr3_aa: CASSPVGRSSGNTIYF
cdr3_length: 15; v_call: TRBV7-2; j_call: TRBJ2-5; cdr3_aa: CASSLEQRATETQYF
cdr3_length: 17; v_call: TRBV14; j_call: TRBJ2-7; cdr3_aa: CASSQDLSPGYSYEQYF
cdr3_length: 15; v_call: TRBV10-3; j_call: TRBJ2-7; cdr3_aa: CAISEVRLAGSEQYF
cdr3_length: 11; v_call: TRBV7-2; j_call: TRBJ2-7; cdr3_aa: CASRGGYEQYF
cdr3_length: 16; v_call: TRBV10-3; j_call: TRBJ1-1; cdr3_aa: CAISEGGTGLNTEAFF
cdr3_length: 14; v_call: TRBV7-6; j_call: TRBJ2-1; cdr3_aa: CASRPGLAGYEQFF
cdr3_length: 17; v_call: TRBV7-2; j_call: TRBJ1-1; cdr3_aa: CASSLGVLDILNTEAFF
cdr3_length: 15; v_call: TRBV5-4; j_call: TRBJ2-5; cdr3_aa: CASSSFGGATETQYF
cdr3_length: 14; v_call: TRBV7-9; j_call: TRBJ1-6; cdr3_aa: CASSSGQGSSPLHF
cdr3_length: 13; v_call: TRBV5-1; j_call: TRBJ2-3; cdr3_aa: CASSFRDTDTQYF
cdr3_length: 12; v_call: TRBV6-1; j_call: TRBJ1-1; cdr3_aa: CASSGGGTEAFF
cdr3_length: 15; v_call: TRBV7-9; j_call: TRBJ1-5; cdr3_aa: CASSPGGTGTQPQHF
cdr3_length: 15; v_call: TRBV7-2; j_call: TRBJ1-4; cdr3_aa: CASSFDRGHNEKLFF
cdr3_length: 11; v_call: TRBV6-1; j_call: TRBJ2-5; cdr3_aa: CASSEAWAQYF
cdr3_length: 13; v_call: TRBV2; j_call: TRBJ2-7; cdr3_aa: CASRGLSSYEQYF
cdr3_length: 13; v_call: TRBV19; j_call: TRBJ1-1; cdr3_aa: CASSIERGSEAFF
cdr3_length: 15; v_call: TRBV19; j_call: TRBJ2-3; cdr3_aa: CASSISGMSTDTQYF
cdr3_length: 14; v_call: TRBV5-8; j_call: TRBJ1-2; cdr3_aa: CASSRQEADYGYTF
cdr3_length: 14; v_call: TRBV29-1; j_call: TRBJ2-3; cdr3_aa: CSVRDNYGTDTQYF
cdr3_length: 14; v_call: TRBV7-9; j_call: TRBJ1-1; cdr3_aa: CASSTPGQNTEAFF